This T cell receptor (beta chain) is from a study of regulatory T cells in long-lasting Graves disease. Time point indicated: persistent/refractory GD, antithyroid drugs over 5 years with positive TRAb. PBMC RNA was the source of the TCR library. There are 14 residues in the CDR3. From germline, CDR1 is LNHDA and CDR2 SQIVND (reference sequence). V was shortened by 5 bases and J by 6 bases, with 17 bases between the two germline ends. HTBI primers from iRepertoire and Arm-PCR of CDR3 regions yielded the TCR beta libraries. Each CDR3 protein gets one entry after TCRdb re-called the multiplex PCR reads with MiXCR. The data hold fewer than 450,000 distinct CDR3 sequences, with roughly 20% observed a single time.

The clonotype comes from a female donor with Graves disease. The chain employs TRBV19 and TRBJ2-7, with D hard to call. The sample here was peripheral blood mononuclear cells (PBMCs), taken when the disease was refractory, from a patient treated with antithyroid drugs. The DNA for the CDR3 is TGTGCCAGTAGTCCCAGGACCTCTCTTGGCGAGCAGTACTTC. Its translation: CASSPRTSLGEQYF.